These 26 T cell receptor beta chains originate from one sample sequenced in a study of human versus mouse CDR3 diversity and MHC coevolution. Only in-frame clones appear in the TCRdb table, and some are missing; sequencing was by immunoSEQ multiplex PCR. The sample carries about 73,000 clones, less than 95% recorded once. Source material: naive CD4+ T cells from blood. As to subset: CD45RO-negative CD62L-positive naive CD4 T cells. The receptors stem from a person aged 30-69 years in good health.

The genes are TRBV7-2 and TRBJ2-5; TRBD2 matches 9 bases. The DNA end favors TRBJ2-7, so the J call may be wrong. This CDR3 contains 15 residues. Germline V gene sequence: CDR1 SGHTA, CDR2 FQGNSA. The CDR3 protein is CASSSQGGGALEQYF. The CDR3 bases are TGTGCCAGCAGCTCCCAGGGCGGGGGGGCCCTCGAGCAGTACTTC.

The rearrangement links TRBV11-1 to TRBJ2-3, with D uncertain. Germline loops: CDR1 SGHAT, CDR2 FQDESV (reference sequence). This CDR3 is 11 amino acids long. Trimming stripped 5 bases from V and 4 bases from J, with 4 bases between. In DNA form, the CDR3 reads TGTGCCAGCAGCCCCGCAGATACGCAGTATTTT. It is translated as CASSPADTQYF.

The gene calls are TRBV15 and TRBJ1-4; 7 bases align to TRBD1. After removal of 6 bases from V and 2 bases from J, the junction contained 3 bases not matched to a gene. The CDR3 extends over 14 amino acids. The germline V gene has CDR1 LNHNV and CDR2 YYDKDF (reference sequence). DNA for the CDR3: TGTGCCACCAGTTCACAGGGGACTAATGAAAAACTGTTTTTT. Translating it yields CATSSQGTNEKLFF.

The genes are TRBV18 and TRBJ2-7; 9 bases are a match to TRBD2. CDR1 is KGHSH and CDR2 is LQKENI in the germline V gene. The CDR3 consists of 16 residues. The trim removed 6 bases at V and 1 base at J, leaving 10 bases unmatched. This CDR3 is CASSPSGLAGSYEQYF. The CDR3 DNA reads TGTGCCAGCTCGCCCTCAGGCCTAGCGGGATCCTACGAGCAGTACTTC.

This chain joins TRBV11-1 and TRBJ1-1, with a tentative D call TRBD1 (6 bases). The CDR3 totals 15 residues. V lost 0 bases to trimming and J lost 0 bases, with 8 bases between them. The germline V gene encodes CDR1 SGHAT and CDR2 FQDESV (reference sequence). In nucleotides, the CDR3 is TGTGCCAGCAGCTTAGCTGGACAGTTGAACACTGAAGCTTTCTTT. This encodes CASSLAGQLNTEAFF.

As regards this clone: Its ends do not fully match the called genes, so a read error is possible. V usage is TRBV28 and J usage is TRBJ1-2; no definite D call. CDR3 length: 10 amino acids. Germline V CDR1 and CDR2: MDHEN, SYDVKM. The CDR3 DNA reads as TGTGCCAGCAGTTCCGGGGAATTTTCATTC. Translated, it gives CASSSGEFSF.

The V gene is TRBV4-1, the J gene TRBJ2-7; D not resolved. The V end was cut by 2 bases, the J end by 2 bases, with 10 bases between. There are 14 residues in the CDR3. The germline V gene has CDR1 MGHRA and CDR2 YSYEKL. This CDR3 reads CASSQLPSAYEQYF. The DNA of the CDR3 is TGCGCCAGCAGCCAACTACCCAGCGCCTACGAGCAGTACTTC.

The genes are TRBV5-1 and TRBJ1-1; D call uncertain. The V end lost 1 base, the J end lost 2 bases, and 9 bases lay between the germline ends. Germline V gene data show CDR1 as SGHRS and CDR2 as YFSETQ. This CDR3 has 14 residues. DNA of the CDR3: TGCGCCAGCAGCTTGTATAACAGCAACACTGAAGCTTTCTTT. Translating it yields CASSLYNSNTEAFF.

The gene calls are TRBV4-1 and TRBJ2-7; 7 nucleotides agree with TRBD1. The CDR3 loop spans 18 amino acids. CDR1 MGHRA and CDR2 YSYEKL come from the germline V gene. V lost 3 bases and J lost 1; bases outside the gene matches: 15. In DNA form, the CDR3 reads TGCGCCAGCAGCCACACTAGGGCGAGGGGGCGAGAGTCCTACGAGCAGTACTTC. This sequence encodes CASSHTRARGRESYEQYF.

The gene calls are TRBV25-1 and TRBJ2-2, with TRBD1 matching 8 bases. The CDR3 has 13 amino acids. The J segment lost 8 bases and the V segment lost 7 bases, leaving 6 bases of the junction unmatched. Germline V gives CDR1 MGHDK, CDR2 SYGVNS. The CDR3 here is CASTDRGNGELFF. The CDR3 nucleotides read TGTGCCAGCACTGACAGGGGAAATGGGGAGCTGTTTTTT.

This rearrangement joins TRBV2 to TRBJ1-4, with D possibly being TRBD1 (6 bases). Germline lookup yields CDR1 SNHLY and CDR2 FYNNEI. The CDR3 consists of 16 residues. V was shortened by 6 bases and J by 5 bases, with 19 bases between the two germline ends. CDR3 DNA: TGTGCCAGCAGGGCCGAAACCGGGACACTGAATGAAAAACTGTTTTTT. This translates into CASRAETGTLNEKLFF.

The rearrangement joins TRBV27 to TRBJ2-7, with D possibly matching TRBD2 (5 bases). The V end was cut by 10 bases, the J end by 2 bases, with 15 bases between. The CDR3 is 13 amino acids. The V gene's germline CDR1 is MNHEY and CDR2 SMNVEV (reference sequence). The CDR3 loop reads CATRRGQTYEQYF. DNA for the CDR3: TGTGCCACCCGACGGGGTCAGACCTACGAGCAGTACTTC.

The chain links TRBV28 to TRBJ2-1; TRBD2 aligns across 7 bases. Germline lookup yields CDR1 MDHEN and CDR2 SYDVKM. With 2 bases clipped from V and 7 bases from J, the junction kept 8 bases outside the gene matches. This CDR3 contains 15 residues. The CDR3 DNA sequence: TGTGCCAGCAGTTTAAAGCTAGCGGCGAAGAATGAGCAGTTCTTC. Protein: CASSLKLAAKNEQFF.

The gene calls are TRBV19 and TRBJ1-5, with TRBD1 identical over 9 bases. In germline, CDR1 is LNHDA, CDR2 SQIVND (reference sequence). J gave up 3 bases and V 7 bases, and 13 bases lay outside the gene matches. This CDR3 is 17 amino acids long. DNA for the CDR3: TGTGCCAGTACTCTTGAGGGGGACAGGGCCCTCAATCAGCCCCAGCATTTT. Translating it yields CASTLEGDRALNQPQHF. Looking up the rest from reference TRBV19 and TRBJ1-5 gives the full variable domain: DGGITQSPKYLFRKEGQNVTLSCEQNLNHDAMYWYRQDPGQGLRLIYYSQIVNDFQKGDIAEGYSVSREKKESFPLTVTSAQKNPTAFYLCASTLEGDRALNQPQHFGDGTRLSIL.

The chain couples TRBV19 to TRBJ2-7; 9 positions match TRBD2. V lost 4 bases to trimming and J lost 4 bases; unmatched junction nucleotides: 8. Germline V gives CDR1 LNHDA, CDR2 SQIVND (reference sequence). This CDR3 has 15 amino acids. The CDR3 here is CASSTYSGSEYEQYF. DNA of the CDR3: TGTGCCAGTAGTACCTATAGCGGGAGTGAGTACGAGCAGTACTTC.

The chain uses TRBV5-1 and TRBJ1-3; D unresolved. Trimming removed 4 bases from V and 0 bases from J, with 14 bases in between. The CDR3 contains 16 residues. The V gene's germline CDR1 is SGHRS and CDR2 YFSETQ. CDR3 region: CASSLESVSSGNTIYF. The CDR3 region has the DNA TGCGCCAGCAGCCTGGAGTCGGTTTCCTCTGGAAACACCATATATTTT.

The chain is built from TRBV7-8 and TRBJ2-3; unclear D gene. CDR1 is SGHVS, CDR2 FQNEAQ, per germline. The CDR3 is made up of 13 amino acids. V was clipped by 3 bases and J by 3 bases, with 7 bases between them. This chain's CDR3 is CASSFFGTDTQYF. In DNA form, the CDR3 reads TGTGCCAGCAGCTTTTTCGGTACAGATACGCAGTATTTT. Combining the CDR3 with reference TRBV7-8 and TRBJ2-3 gives the whole variable domain GAGVSQSPRYKVAKRGQDVALRCDPISGHVSLFWYQQALGQGPEFLTYFQNEAQLDKSGLPSDRFFAERPEGSVSTLKIQRTQQEDSAVYLCASSFFGTDTQYFGPGTRLTVL.

The chain employs TRBV7-9 and TRBJ1-1; 7 positions match TRBD1. Germline CDR1 SEHNR, CDR2 FQNEAQ (reference sequence). V lost 0 bases to trimming and J lost 4 bases; unmatched junction nucleotides: 2. CDR3 length: 14 residues. The CDR3 spells CASSLAGGSTEAFF. The CDR3 DNA reads TGTGCCAGCAGCTTAGCAGGGGGCTCCACTGAAGCTTTCTTT.

Only a few counts were recorded for this clone. The V gene is TRBV10-3, the J gene TRBJ2-2; 8 bases are shared with TRBD1. J gave up 7 bases and V 8 bases, and 9 bases lay outside the gene matches. Germline V CDR1 and CDR2: ENHRY, SYGVKD. The length of the CDR3 is 14 residues. CDR3 DNA: TGTGCCATCCAGACAGGGGCGTGGAGCGGGGAGCTGTTTTTT. The encoded protein is CAIQTGAWSGELFF.

The chain employs TRBV27 and TRBJ2-1; perhaps TRBD1 as D (5 bases). Deletions cut 1 base from V and 0 bases from J, with 7 bases between. There are 15 residues in the CDR3. The germline V gene has CDR1 MNHEY and CDR2 SMNVEV (reference sequence). The CDR3 loop reads CASSLYRSSYNEQFF. The CDR3 DNA is TGTGCCAGCAGTTTATACAGGAGCTCCTACAATGAGCAGTTCTTC.

The rearrangement uses TRBV5-6 and TRBJ2-6; D gene unclear. The ends were cut back, 0 bases at V and 0 bases at J, with 4 bases in the middle. Germline values: CDR1 SGHDT, CDR2 YYEEEE. The CDR3 has 15 amino acids. CDR3: CASSLAGSGANVLTF. In DNA form, the CDR3 reads TGTGCCAGCAGCTTGGCGGGCTCTGGGGCCAACGTCCTGACTTTC.

The V and J genes are TRBV19 and TRBJ2-1, with 9 bases aligning to TRBD2. The V and J ends lost 6 bases and 9 bases, in that order; junction bases with no gene match: 9. Germline V gene data show CDR1 as LNHDA and CDR2 as SQIVND (reference sequence). The CDR3 extends over 14 amino acids. This chain's CDR3 is CASRRLAGVSEQFF. In DNA, the CDR3 is TGTGCCAGTAGACGGTTAGCGGGAGTCAGTGAGCAGTTCTTC.

The chain links TRBV9 to TRBJ1-2; D unresolved. Germline lookup yields CDR1 SGDLS and CDR2 YYNGEE. The ends were cut back, 4 bases at V and 2 bases at J, with 15 bases in the middle. The CDR3 is made up of 15 amino acids. The CDR3, as DNA: TGTGCCAGCAGCCCACAACCGAAACAGAACTATGGCTACACCTTC. The encoded protein is CASSPQPKQNYGYTF.

The chain is built from TRBV18 and TRBJ1-2, with TRBD1 as a possible D gene (6 bases). Germline V gene data show CDR1 as KGHSH and CDR2 as LQKENI. V was shortened by 2 bases and J by 2 bases, with 18 bases between the two germline ends. The CDR3 consists of 17 residues. CDR3 in amino acids: CASSPKSGGVLNYGYTF. The CDR3 DNA reads as TGTGCCAGCTCACCAAAGAGTGGGGGCGTATTGAACTATGGCTACACCTTC.

The chain is built from TRBV6-6 and TRBJ2-7; no clear D. This CDR3 has 12 amino acids. The germline V gene encodes CDR1 MNHNY and CDR2 SVGAGI (reference sequence). The V gene lost 8 bases and the J gene lost 7 bases, with 15 bases spanning the gap. DNA of the CDR3: TGTGCCAGCCGAATAACTATGAGGGAGCAGTACTTC. It is translated as CASRITMREQYF.

This clone was seen just once. The chain employs TRBV5-1 and TRBJ2-2, with 11 bases that match TRBD2. V lost 1 base, J lost 1 base, and 3 bases stayed unmatched. The CDR3 consists of 17 residues. From germline, CDR1 is SGHRS and CDR2 YFSETQ. The CDR3 region has the DNA TGCGCCAGCAGCTTGACTGGGACTAGCGGGAACACCGGGGAGCTGTTTTTT. Its translation is CASSLTGTSGNTGELFF.